The 6 T cell receptor beta chains given below trace back to one sample, sequenced in a study of blood T cell repertoires in COVID-19. Only in-frame clones appear in the TCRdb table, and some are missing; sequencing was by immunoSEQ multiplex PCR. Found here are roughly 300,000 clones, roughly 86% of them singletons; the top ten hold about 1.7%. The sequencing sample was made of peripheral blood. The source of these receptors is a woman in her fifties or sixties with acute or convalescent COVID-19.

The chain recombines TRBV3-1 (or the pseudogene TRBV3-2) with TRBJ2-5; tentatively, D is TRBD2 (5 bases). V was pared by 1 base and J by 5 bases, with 17 bases between. Germline CDR1 LGHDT, CDR2 YNNKEL (reference sequence). The CDR3 loop spans 16 amino acids. The CDR3 is CASSQGLAFSKETQYF. CDR3 bases: TGTGCCAGCAGCCAAGGGCTAGCCTTTTCCAAGGAGACCCAGTACTTC.

This chain uses TRBV4-1 with TRBJ1-5; possibly TRBD1 for D (6 bases). V lost 4 bases, J lost 0 bases, and 13 bases lay in between. The CDR3 contains 16 residues. The germline CDR1 and CDR2 sequences are MGHRA and YSYEKL. The CDR3 sequence is CASSLQGSDSNQPQHF. CDR3 coding DNA: TGCGCCAGCAGCCTACAGGGTTCAGATAGCAATCAGCCCCAGCATTTT.

Points on this clone: This sample includes further DNA sequences coding for the same CDR3. The J gene is TRBJ1-2, the V gene TRBV5-1; TRBD1 aligns across 7 bases. CDR3 length: 14 amino acids. Losses at the gene ends were 3 bases for V and 7 bases for J; bases not matched to a gene: 9. CDR1 is SGHRS, CDR2 YFSETQ, per germline. The CDR3 reads CASSSGTAGGGYTF. In DNA, the CDR3 is TGCGCCAGCAGCTCGGGGACGGCAGGGGGTGGCTACACCTTC.

This clone is a singleton in its sample. This chain uses TRBV7-3 with TRBJ2-3; TRBD2 is a possible D gene (6 bases). The germline CDR1 and CDR2 sequences are SGHTA and FQGTGA. The CDR3 runs to 16 residues. The V end was cut by 5 bases, the J end by 0 bases, with 15 bases between. CDR3 in amino acids: CASSLLAVRSTDTQYF. CDR3 coding DNA: TGTGCCAGCAGCCTACTAGCAGTACGTAGCACAGATACGCAGTATTTT.

The CDR3: CASSVQGYGYTF. CDR3 sequence (DNA): TGTGCCAGCAGCGTACAGGGCTATGGCTACACCTTC. The J gene is TRBJ1-2, the V gene TRBV7-2; tentative D call: TRBD1 (6 bases). Germline CDR1 reads SGHTA; CDR2 reads FQGNSA. The ends were cut back, 5 bases at V and 4 bases at J, with 8 bases in the middle. There are 12 residues in the CDR3.

This chain links TRBV18 with TRBJ1-2; 7 bases are a match to TRBD1. The CDR3 extends over 14 amino acids. V dropped 6 bases and J dropped 4; count of bases not matched to a gene: 8. Germline CDR1 reads KGHSH; CDR2 reads LQKENI. DNA for the CDR3: TGTGCCAGCTCGCTTGGACAGGACCTCTATGGCTACACCTTC. It is translated as CASSLGQDLYGYTF.